This paragraph reports one T cell receptor beta chain. As yet, its antigen is unknown. Tagging with unique molecular identifiers was applied to individual cDNA molecules. MiXCR, run by TCRdb on the 5' RACE reads, gives a single entry per CDR3 protein. The sample lists under 80,000 distinct CDR3 sequences; under 14% were seen once. The CDR3 is 12 residues long. CDR1 MNHEY and CDR2 SMNVEV come from the germline V gene (reference sequence). Trimming stripped 6 bases from V and 3 bases from J, with 8 bases between. This record comes from a study of early T cells in non-severe SARS-CoV-2 infection. Study-wide context: Sequencing was performed on bulk RNA from unsorted whole blood, leaving chains unpaired.

Study observations and caveats: VDJdb matching, biased toward anti-spike CD8 responses, missed private and CD4 specificities.

This receptor was obtained from an adult who was a healthcare worker with PCR-confirmed SARS-CoV-2 infection or an uninfected control (not recorded which). The sample consisted of whole blood. The gene calls are TRBV27 and TRBJ2-5; D ambiguous. CDR3 in amino acids: CASRGTEETQYF. The DNA of the CDR3 is TGTGCCAGCAGAGGAACAGAAGAGACCCAGTACTTC.